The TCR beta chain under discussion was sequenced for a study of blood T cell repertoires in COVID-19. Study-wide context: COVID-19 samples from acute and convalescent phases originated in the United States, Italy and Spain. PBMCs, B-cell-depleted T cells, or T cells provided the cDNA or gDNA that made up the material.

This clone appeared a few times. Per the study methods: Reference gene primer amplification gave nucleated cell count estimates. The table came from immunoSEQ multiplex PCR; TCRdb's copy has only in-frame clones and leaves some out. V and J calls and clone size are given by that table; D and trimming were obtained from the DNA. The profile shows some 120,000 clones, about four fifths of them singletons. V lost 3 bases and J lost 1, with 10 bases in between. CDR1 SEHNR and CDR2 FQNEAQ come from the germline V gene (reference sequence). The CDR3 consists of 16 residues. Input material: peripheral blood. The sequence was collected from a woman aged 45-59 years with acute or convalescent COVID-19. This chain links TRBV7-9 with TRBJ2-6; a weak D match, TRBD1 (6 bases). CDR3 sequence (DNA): TGTGCCAGCAGCTTGGCTCAGGGGTCTGGGGCCAACGTCCTGACTTTC. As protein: CASSLAQGSGANVLTF.